Below are 26 T cell receptor beta chains sequenced from a single sample in a study of T cell repertoires in cytomegalovirus infection. TCRdb reprocessed the reads via MiXCR and lists one record per CDR3 protein. Of about 740,000 distinct CDR3 sequences in the sample, roughly 33% were seen once. The antigens these receptors bind are not known. Sequencing used cultured PBMCs, obtained from culture after CMV antigen stimulation. All receptors come from a human donor in good health (CMV status not recorded). Some clones in this sample may be carry-over from other donors' samples.

The gene calls are TRBV2 and TRBJ2-7, with D unclear. The germline V and J ends were trimmed by 3 bases and 0 bases, with 15 bases remaining between them. The length of the CDR3 is 16 residues. Germline CDR1 reads SNHLY; CDR2 reads FYNNEI. The CDR3 here is CASSDPPGVSSYEQYF. The CDR3 nucleotides read TGTGCCAGCAGTGACCCCCCGGGCGTGAGCTCCTACGAGCAGTACTTC.

In its sample, this clonotype was seen a few times. The gene calls are TRBV24-1 and TRBJ2-1; D possibly corresponds to TRBD2 (6 bases). This CDR3 has 15 residues. The V gene's germline CDR1 is KGHDR and CDR2 SFDVKD. With 2 bases removed from V and 4 bases from J, the gap between germline ends came to 11 bases. This CDR3 reads CATSDSSGRYNEQFF. The CDR3 coding sequence is TGTGCCACCAGTGATTCAAGCGGGCGATACAATGAGCAGTTCTTC.

This clonotype was counted ten times or more. The rearrangement joins TRBV7-2 to TRBJ2-4, with TRBD2 matching over 9 bases. Germline V lookup: CDR1 SGHTA, CDR2 FQGNSA. With V trimmed by 1 base and J by 5 bases, 9 bases remained unmatched. The CDR3 covers 17 residues. In nucleotides, the CDR3 is TGTGCCAGCAGCTTAGTTGGCGGGGGGGCCGGCCAAAACATTCAGTACTTC. Its translation is CASSLVGGGAGQNIQYF.

This chain connects TRBV5-4 to TRBJ1-2; 8 bases agree with TRBD1. V dropped 4 bases and J dropped 7; count of bases not matched to a gene: 6. Germline V gene data show CDR1 as SGHNT and CDR2 as YYREEE (reference sequence). The length of the CDR3 is 13 residues. This CDR3 reads CASSLPGGGGYTF. The CDR3 DNA reads TGTGCCAGCAGCCTCCCAGGGGGCGGTGGCTACACCTTC. Using reference TRBV5-4 and TRBJ1-2 for the parts outside the CDR3, the full variable domain is ETGVTQSPTHLIKTRGQQVTLRCSSQSGHNTVSWYQQALGQGPQFIFQYYREEENGRGNFPPRFSGLQFPNYSSELNVNALELDDSALYLCASSLPGGGGYTFGSGTRLTVV.

The chain employs TRBV29-1 and TRBJ1-1; D may be TRBD1 (6 bases). The V end lost 7 bases, the J end lost 1 base, and 10 bases lay between the germline ends. This CDR3 is built from 12 residues. From germline, CDR1 is SQVTM and CDR2 ANQGSEA. CDR3 residues: CSARTENTEAFF. For the CDR3, the DNA is TGCAGCGCTCGGACAGAGAACACTGAAGCTTTCTTT.

This clonotype was found a few times. The rearrangement links TRBV5-5 to TRBJ2-2; TRBD2 matches at 7 bases. V gave up 4 bases and J gave up 1 base; unmatched junction bases: 4. This CDR3 has 15 amino acids. In germline, CDR1 is SGHKS, CDR2 YYEKEE (reference sequence). The CDR3 here is CASSPREGNTGELFF. CDR3 nucleotides: TGTGCCAGCAGCCCCAGGGAGGGGAACACCGGGGAGCTGTTTTTT. Supplemented by reference TRBV5-5 and TRBJ2-2, the full variable domain reads DAGVTQSPTHLIKTRGQQVTLRCSPISGHKSVSWYQQVLGQGPQFIFQYYEKEERGRGNFPDRFSARQFPNYSSELNVNALLLGDSALYLCASSPREGNTGELFFGEGSRLTVL.

The genes are TRBV5-5 and TRBJ1-5; no firm D call. Trimming cost V 4 bases and J 3 bases, with 11 bases left between them. Per germline, CDR1 SGHKS and CDR2 YYEKEE (reference sequence). This CDR3 has 14 residues. CDR3 nucleotides: TGTGCCAGCAGCGTCGACGGATTCAATCAGCCCCAGCATTTT. It codes for CASSVDGFNQPQHF.

The rearrangement joins TRBV7-2 to TRBJ2-1; D gene unclear. Germline V gene data show CDR1 as SGHTA and CDR2 as FQGNSA. Trimming took off 5 bases at V and 6 bases at J, with 14 bases between the two ends. The CDR3 is 14 amino acids. The CDR3 DNA sequence: TGTGCCAGCAGCCTCGCCTACCTGGGCAATGAGCAGTTCTTC. Protein product: CASSLAYLGNEQFF.

The chain is built from TRBV7-9 and TRBJ2-1, with TRBD2 identical over 8 bases. CDR1 and CDR2 from the germline V gene are SEHNR and FQNEAQ (reference sequence). The length of the CDR3 is 15 residues. Losses at the gene ends were 1 base for V and 12 bases for J; bases not matched to a gene: 11. The CDR3 here is CASSLGLAGRRGQFF. The DNA for the CDR3 is TGTGCCAGCAGCTTAGGGCTAGCGGGCCGCAGGGGGCAGTTCTTC.

CDR3 loop: CASSQASIGQGASQPQHF. The CDR3 DNA is TGCGCCAGCAGCCAAGCCTCAATCGGACAGGGGGCCTCTCAGCCCCAGCATTTT. V gene TRBV4-1 combines with J gene TRBJ1-5, with 11 positions matching TRBD1. CDR1 and CDR2 (germline): MGHRA, YSYEKL. This CDR3 has 18 residues. Unmatched junction bases numbered 11, after V lost 1 base and J lost 6 bases.

This clonotype turned up a few times. This sequence joins TRBV10-3 and TRBJ2-5; D is undetermined. CDR3 size: 11 residues. V was trimmed by 3 bases and J by 4 bases, leaving 3 bases between them. CDR1 and CDR2 from the germline V gene are ENHRY and SYGVKD. The CDR3 DNA follows: TGTGCCATCAGTGATCGAGAGACCCAGTACTTC. This gives the protein CAISDRETQYF.

This clonotype was seen a handful of times. This chain joins TRBV7-6 and TRBJ2-7; D is perhaps TRBD2 (7 bases). The CDR3 consists of 14 residues. CDR1 is SGHVS and CDR2 is FNYEAQ in the germline V gene. Between the trimmed V and J ends, which lost 5 bases and 3 bases, there was a span of 14 bases. The CDR3 region has the DNA TGTGCCAGCAGCCAGGAGGGGGGGTACTACGAGCAGTACTTC. Its protein is CASSQEGGYYEQYF.

The chain is built from TRBV19 and TRBJ1-1, with 8 nucleotides matching TRBD1. Germline V gene sequence: CDR1 LNHDA, CDR2 SQIVND (reference sequence). This CDR3 has 13 residues. V was clipped by 8 bases and J by 5 bases; unmatched bases: 7. The CDR3 DNA reads TGTGCCAGTTCACAGGGGGATCTAACTGAAGCTTTCTTT. Protein product: CASSQGDLTEAFF.

This clonotype showed up just a few times. The chain recombines TRBV7-6 with TRBJ2-1, with 10 bases fitting TRBD2. Trimming cost V 0 bases and J 6 bases; bases outside gene matches: 5. CDR3 size: 16 residues. Germline CDR1 SGHVS, CDR2 FNYEAQ. The CDR3 DNA sequence: TGTGCCAGCAGCTTAGCAGCGGGGGGGCCGGGCAATGAGCAGTTCTTC. Protein product: CASSLAAGGPGNEQFF.

This clonotype was seen repeatedly, ten times or more. The J gene is TRBJ2-7, the V gene TRBV7-2; TRBD2 aligns across 9 bases. V lost 4 bases, J lost 3 bases, and 10 bases stayed unmatched. CDR1 and CDR2 from the germline V gene are SGHTA and FQGNSA. The CDR3 runs to 16 residues. The CDR3 loop is CASSSRGGGRFYEQYF. The CDR3 DNA follows: TGTGCCAGCAGCTCGCGCGGGGGGGGGAGGTTCTACGAGCAGTACTTC.

This clonotype was picked up a small number of times. The chain is built from TRBV25-1 and TRBJ1-2, with D unclear. Germline lookup yields CDR1 MGHDK and CDR2 SYGVNS. The CDR3 extends over 14 amino acids. V was cut by 1 base and J by 8 bases, with 14 bases left in between. CDR3 nucleotides: TGTGCCAGCAGTGAATGGTACAAGTCTGAGGGCTACACCTTC. This gives the protein CASSEWYKSEGYTF.

The chain carries TRBV12-3 or TRBV12-4 and TRBJ2-5; D tentatively fits TRBD1 or TRBD2 (5 bases each). This CDR3 spans 14 amino acids. V lost 4 bases and J lost 2, with 11 bases in between. The CDR3 DNA is TGTGCCAGCAGTTACCGGGACCTTCAAGAGACCCAGTACTTC. This gives the protein CASSYRDLQETQYF.

This clonotype was found many times. CDR3 residues: CASSFVTGADTIYF. CDR3 nucleotides: TGTGCCAGCAGCTTTGTGACAGGGGCTGACACCATATATTTT. The chain employs TRBV7-2 and TRBJ1-3, with TRBD1 matching over 8 bases. Germline V CDR1 and CDR2: SGHTA, FQGNSA. The CDR3 extends over 14 amino acids. The trim removed 3 bases at V and 8 bases at J, leaving 6 bases unmatched.

The CDR3, as DNA: TGTGCCAGCAGTTCTCCTAGCGGGGGGGGGGATACGCAGTATTTT. Translated, it gives CASSSPSGGGDTQYF. V gene TRBV6-1 combines with J gene TRBJ2-3; TRBD2 aligns across 12 bases. Germline values: CDR1 MNHNS, CDR2 SASEGT. CDR3 length: 15 residues. The V segment lost 5 bases and the J segment 6 bases; nucleotides outside the gene matches: 6.

This chain connects TRBV7-2 to TRBJ1-2; maybe TRBD1 (6 bases). CDR1 and CDR2 (germline): SGHTA, FQGNSA. This CDR3 spans 12 amino acids. V lost 3 bases, J lost 10 bases, and 12 bases lay in between. The CDR3 coding sequence is TGTGCCAGCAGCTTTGGACAGTCCCACTACACCTTC. Residues: CASSFGQSHYTF.

This clonotype was seen a few times. Here the CDR3 DNA reads TGTGCCGGTGAGCCTAAGTGGGGCGAGCAGTTCTTC. Its translation is CAGEPKWGEQFF. The chain employs TRBV7-2 and TRBJ2-1, with D perhaps TRBD1 (5 bases). V lost 11 bases to trimming and J lost 10 bases, with 18 bases between them. Per germline, CDR1 SGHTA and CDR2 FQGNSA. The CDR3 is 12 residues long.

The V gene is TRBV4-2, the J gene TRBJ1-1; D is possibly TRBD1 (5 bases). Germline loops: CDR1 LGHNA, CDR2 YNFKEQ. The CDR3 is 14 residues long. V lost 6 bases and J 1 base, leaving 12 bases between the germline ends. The CDR3 DNA follows: TGTGCCAGCAGACCCCTGGGGGGGAACACTGAAGCTTTCTTT. This translates into CASRPLGGNTEAFF.

The genes are TRBV4-3 and TRBJ2-5, with a weak D call TRBD1 (6 bases). In germline, CDR1 is LGHNA, CDR2 YSLEER. The CDR3 contains 14 residues. V gave up 8 bases and J gave up 7 bases, with 20 bases separating them. This CDR3 reads CASRAGQDRRTQYF. The CDR3, as DNA: TGCGCCAGCCGGGCCGGGCAGGACAGACGGACCCAGTACTTC.

This chain connects TRBV15 to TRBJ2-1, with 11 bases lining up with TRBD2. The CDR3 totals 16 residues. Losses at the gene ends were 2 bases for V and 4 bases for J; bases not matched to a gene: 4. CDR1 is LNHNV and CDR2 is YYDKDF in the germline V gene (reference sequence). The CDR3 DNA reads TGTGCCACCAGCAGACCCGGGACTAGCGGATACAATGAGCAGTTCTTC. Its protein product is CATSRPGTSGYNEQFF.

V and J are TRBV6-2 or TRBV6-3 and TRBJ2-7; 8 bases match TRBD2. The CDR3 consists of 17 residues. Germline-derived CDR1 and CDR2 are MNHEY and SVGEGT. Trimming cost V 6 bases and J 2 bases; bases outside gene matches: 15. For the CDR3, the DNA is TGTGCCAGCAGACATCTGTCGGGAGGGACAAGTGCCTACGAGCAGTACTTC. It specifies CASRHLSGGTSAYEQYF.

About this clonotype itself: A much larger clonotype is one base distant, so this may be a read error. This chain connects TRBV7-2 to TRBJ1-2, with D perhaps matching TRBD1 (5 bases). CDR3 length equals 14 residues. Trimming shortened V by 0 bases and J by 5 bases, and 10 bases separated the two germline ends. Germline CDR1 reads SGHTA; CDR2 reads FQGNSA. As DNA, the CDR3 is TGTACCAGCAGCTTAGCGGCAGGGCTATATGGCTACACCTTC. It codes for CTSSLAAGLYGYTF.